These 15 T cell receptor beta chains were all obtained from the same sample, sequenced in a study of naive and memory T cell subsets. Two oligonucleotides, mixed equimolar, formed the beta constant-region primer covering TRBC1 and TRBC2. TCRdb re-derived calls from the UMI-ligation and nested PCR reads in MiXCR, one entry per CDR3 protein. In the table there are approximately 89,000 distinct CDR3 sequences, approximately 6.5% of which are singletons. The specimen sequenced was central memory CD4+ T cells from blood. These receptors originate from a human donor in good health.

This clonotype was counted a few times. This rearrangement joins TRBV30 to TRBJ1-3; D unclear. CDR1 is GTSNPN and CDR2 is SVGIG in the germline V gene (reference sequence). Trimming removed 4 bases at V and 5 bases at J, with 6 bases between. The CDR3 has 11 amino acids. The CDR3 bases are TGTGCCTGGACAAGTAGAAACACCATATATTTT. Encoded protein: CAWTSRNTIYF.

This clonotype was detected many times. The chain couples TRBV12-3 or TRBV12-4 to TRBJ1-5, with TRBD1 as a possible D gene (5 bases). V was trimmed by 3 bases and J by 7 bases, leaving 16 bases between them. The CDR3 covers 15 residues. The CDR3 DNA follows: TGTGCCAGCAGTTTGAATAGAGGGACGGGACAGCCCCAGCATTTT. Amino acids: CASSLNRGTGQPQHF.

Comment on this clonotype: One end of the junction varies from germline; a read error may be responsible. The V call is TRBV7-9, the J call TRBJ2-1; D assignment may be TRBD1 or TRBD2 (5 bases each). The germline V gene has CDR1 SEHNR and CDR2 FQNEAQ (reference sequence). This CDR3 has 13 amino acids. CDR3 protein: CASSLGGNNAQFF. Here the CDR3 DNA reads TGTGCCAGCAGCTTAGGGGGGAACAATGCGCAGTTCTTC.

This chain uses TRBV6-2 or TRBV6-3 with TRBJ1-2, with TRBD1 as a possible D gene (5 bases). This CDR3 has 14 amino acids. Germline V lookup: CDR1 MNHEY, CDR2 SVGEGT. The V gene lost 2 bases and the J gene lost 0 bases, with 7 bases spanning the gap. The chain's CDR3 is CASSYGAANYGYTF. The CDR3 region has the DNA TGTGCCAGCAGTTACGGGGCAGCTAACTATGGCTACACCTTC.

This clonotype was counted ten times or more. The rearrangement links TRBV7-2 to TRBJ2-3; D perhaps matches TRBD1 (5 bases). CDR3 length: 14 amino acids. Germline CDR1 SGHTA, CDR2 FQGNSA. The germline V and J ends were trimmed by 2 bases and 5 bases, with 11 bases remaining between them. CDR3 amino acids: CASSLKAGRDTQYF. In DNA form, the CDR3 reads TGTGCCAGCAGCTTAAAAGCAGGGCGAGATACGCAGTATTTT.

The chain carries TRBV12-3 or TRBV12-4 and TRBJ2-7, with a weak D call TRBD1 (6 bases). This CDR3 is 15 amino acids long. Trimming removed 2 bases from V and 0 bases from J, with 11 bases in between. Here the CDR3 DNA reads TGTGCCAGCAGTTTAAATCAGGGGAGCTCCTACGAGCAGTACTTC. Its translation: CASSLNQGSSYEQYF.

V usage is TRBV29-1 and J usage is TRBJ2-3; D uncertain. The CDR3 covers 12 residues. Trimming removed 5 bases from V and 5 bases from J, with 11 bases in between. Per germline, CDR1 SQVTM and CDR2 ANQGSEA. CDR3 coding DNA: TGCAGCGTTCTAATACTCTTAGATACGCAGTATTTT. This codes for CSVLILLDTQYF.

This clonotype was counted many times. The rearrangement joins TRBV7-3 to TRBJ2-3; 8 bases map to TRBD2. Looked up from germline, CDR1 is SGHTA and CDR2 is FQGTGA. With V trimmed by 5 bases and J by 4 bases, 11 bases remained unmatched. This CDR3 has 16 residues. The CDR3 DNA is TGTGCCAGCAGCACCTCCGGGGGGGCCCCGTCAGATACGCAGTATTTT. As protein: CASSTSGGAPSDTQYF.

The chain joins TRBV12-3 or TRBV12-4 to TRBJ2-7, with a tentative D call TRBD1 (5 bases). Trimming cost V 3 bases and J 2 bases, with 14 bases left between them. This CDR3 comprises 15 residues. The CDR3 loop is CASSFGRQGPYEQYF. The CDR3 DNA reads as TGTGCCAGCAGTTTTGGAAGGCAGGGCCCCTACGAGCAGTACTTC.

This clonotype was counted ten times or more. The gene calls are TRBV7-2 and TRBJ2-1, with 7 nucleotides matching TRBD2. Germline CDR1 is SGHTA and CDR2 is FQGNSA. Trimming took 2 bases from V and 5 from J; bases not matched to a gene: 15. CDR3 size: 18 residues. CDR3 protein: CASSLPGGRPLFDNEQFF. DNA for the CDR3: TGTGCCAGCAGCTTACCGGGAGGCCGACCCCTGTTTGACAATGAGCAGTTCTTC.

In its sample, this clonotype was seen many times. The chain uses TRBV7-9 and TRBJ2-6; 8 bases line up with TRBD1. The J segment lost 0 bases and the V segment lost 4 bases, leaving 8 bases of the junction unmatched. The length of the CDR3 is 18 residues. Germline V gene sequence: CDR1 SEHNR, CDR2 FQNEAQ (reference sequence). In DNA, the CDR3 is TGTGCCAGCAGCTCTAGGGGGACAGGATTCTCTGGGGCCAACGTCCTGACTTTC. It specifies CASSSRGTGFSGANVLTF. The full variable domain, rest sourced from reference TRBV7-9 and TRBJ2-6, is DTGVSQNPRHKITKRGQNVTFRCDPISEHNRLYWYRQTLGQGPEFLTYFQNEAQLEKSRLLSDRFSAERPKGSFSTLEIQRTEQGDSAMYLCASSSRGTGFSGANVLTFGAGSRLTVL.

The chain is built from TRBV7-6 and TRBJ2-5; 7 bases agree with TRBD1. The CDR3 spans 13 residues. Germline V CDR1 and CDR2: SGHVS, FNYEAQ. V lost 3 bases to trimming and J lost 3 bases; unmatched junction nucleotides: 1. As DNA, the CDR3 is TGTGCCAGCAGCTTCACAGGGGAAGAGACCCAGTACTTC. Amino acid sequence: CASSFTGEETQYF.

This clonotype came up a few times. The chain employs TRBV3-1 and TRBJ1-2; D gene ambiguous. CDR3 length equals 13 residues. CDR1 and CDR2 from the germline V gene are LGHDT and YNNKEL (reference sequence). Trimming removed 1 base from V and 4 bases from J, with 7 bases in between. The CDR3 region is CASSQVESYGYTF. DNA of the CDR3: TGTGCCAGCAGCCAAGTAGAGAGCTATGGCTACACCTTC.

This clonotype occurred many times. The chain uses TRBV5-1 and TRBJ1-2, with D perhaps matching TRBD1 (6 bases). Germline lookup yields CDR1 SGHRS and CDR2 YFSETQ. CDR3 length equals 15 residues. The germline V and J ends were trimmed by 3 bases and 8 bases, with 20 bases remaining between them. CDR3 loop: CASSSRGTHEDGYTF. The CDR3 DNA sequence: TGCGCCAGCAGCTCGAGGGGGACTCACGAGGACGGCTACACCTTC.

V is TRBV7-9 and J is TRBJ2-3; tentatively, D is TRBD1 (6 bases). Trimming removed 4 bases at V and 1 base at J, with 9 bases between. There are 14 residues in the CDR3. The germline V gene encodes CDR1 SEHNR and CDR2 FQNEAQ (reference sequence). This CDR3 is CASSYRDGTDTQYF. Written as DNA, the CDR3 is TGTGCCAGCAGCTACAGGGATGGCACAGATACGCAGTATTTT.